This T cell receptor beta chain is drawn from a study of yellow fever vaccine responses in identical twins. Findings and limits, study-wide: Twins' vaccine T cell response reportedly gave the appearance of partial convergence and partial personalization.

V was clipped by 0 bases and J by 3 bases; unmatched bases: 4. Germline assignment: CDR1 SGHAT and CDR2 FQDESV (reference sequence). The CDR3 contains 15 residues. Via MiXCR, TCRdb re-called the RT-PCR reads, giving one row per CDR3 protein. This table holds 1,500 to 2,000 distinct CDR3 sequences, 87% found once. Details on this clonotype: Its antigen is undetermined.

This material consisted of T cells from blood (PBMCs), unsorted or a sorted subset (not recorded which), taken before or after yellow fever vaccination (not recorded which). The receptor was derived from a woman aged 18-29 years who received the yellow fever vaccine. The gene calls are TRBV11-1 and TRBJ2-5; 7 bases align to TRBD2. The CDR3 nucleotides are TGTGCCAGCAGCTTAGCGGGGAGGGCCAAAGAGACCCAGTACTTC. This translates into CASSLAGRAKETQYF.